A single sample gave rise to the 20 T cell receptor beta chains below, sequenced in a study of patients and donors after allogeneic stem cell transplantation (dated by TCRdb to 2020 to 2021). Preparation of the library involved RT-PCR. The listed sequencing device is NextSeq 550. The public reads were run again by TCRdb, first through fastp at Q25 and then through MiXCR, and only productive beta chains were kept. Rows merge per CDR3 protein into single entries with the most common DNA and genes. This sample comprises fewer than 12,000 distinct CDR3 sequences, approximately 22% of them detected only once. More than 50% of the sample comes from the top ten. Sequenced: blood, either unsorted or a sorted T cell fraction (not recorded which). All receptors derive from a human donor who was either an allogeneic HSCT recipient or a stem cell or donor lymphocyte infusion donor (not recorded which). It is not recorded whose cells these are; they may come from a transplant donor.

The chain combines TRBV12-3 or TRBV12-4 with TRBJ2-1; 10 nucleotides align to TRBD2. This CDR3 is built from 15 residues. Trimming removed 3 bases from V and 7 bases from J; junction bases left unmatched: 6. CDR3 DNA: TGTGCCAGCAGTTTGTCAGCGGGGGGGAATAATGAGCAGTTCTTC. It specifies CASSLSAGGNNEQFF.

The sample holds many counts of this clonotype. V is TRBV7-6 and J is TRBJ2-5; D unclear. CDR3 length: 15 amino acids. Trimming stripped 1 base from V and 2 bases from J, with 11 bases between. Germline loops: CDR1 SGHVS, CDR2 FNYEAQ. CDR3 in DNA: TGTGCCAGCAGCTTAGGTCCCCTAACGCAAGAGACCCAGTACTTC. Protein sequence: CASSLGPLTQETQYF.

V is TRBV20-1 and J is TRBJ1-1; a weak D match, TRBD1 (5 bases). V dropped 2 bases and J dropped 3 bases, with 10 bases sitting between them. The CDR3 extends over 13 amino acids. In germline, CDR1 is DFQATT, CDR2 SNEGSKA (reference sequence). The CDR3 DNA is TGCAGTGCTAGACTAGGACAATACACTGAAGCTTTCTTT. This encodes CSARLGQYTEAFF.

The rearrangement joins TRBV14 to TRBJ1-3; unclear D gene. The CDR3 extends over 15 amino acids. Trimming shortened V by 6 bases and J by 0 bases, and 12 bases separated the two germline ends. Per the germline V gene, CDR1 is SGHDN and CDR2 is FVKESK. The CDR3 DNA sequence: TGTGCCAGCAGTTTCGACCGTAGCTCTGGAAACACCATATATTTT. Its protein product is CASSFDRSSGNTIYF.

CDR3: CASSLDSYTEAFF. For the CDR3, the DNA is TGTGCCAGCAGCCTCGACAGCTACACTGAAGCTTTCTTT. The V and J genes are TRBV7-9 and TRBJ1-1; D might be TRBD1 (5 bases). This CDR3 has 13 residues. V lost 5 bases and J lost 3, with 10 bases in between. The germline V gene encodes CDR1 SEHNR and CDR2 FQNEAQ (reference sequence).

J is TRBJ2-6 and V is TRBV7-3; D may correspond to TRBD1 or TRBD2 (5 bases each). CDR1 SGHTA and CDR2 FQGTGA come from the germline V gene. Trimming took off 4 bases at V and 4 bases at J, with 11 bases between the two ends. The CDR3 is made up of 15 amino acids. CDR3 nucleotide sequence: TGTGCCAGCAGCTCGGGACCGGCGGGGGCCAACGTCCTGACTTTC. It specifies CASSSGPAGANVLTF.

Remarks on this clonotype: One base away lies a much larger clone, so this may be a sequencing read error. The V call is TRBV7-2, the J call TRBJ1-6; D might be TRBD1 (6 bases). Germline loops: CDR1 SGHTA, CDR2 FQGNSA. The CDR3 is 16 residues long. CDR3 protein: CASSLDRLGANLPLHF. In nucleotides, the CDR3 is TGTGCCAGCAGCTTAGACCGGCTGGGGGCTAATTTACCCCTCCACTTT.

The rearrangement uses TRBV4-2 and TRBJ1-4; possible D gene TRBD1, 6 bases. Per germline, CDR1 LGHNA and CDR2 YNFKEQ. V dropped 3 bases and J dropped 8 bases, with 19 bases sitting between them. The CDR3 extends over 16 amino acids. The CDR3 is CASSQGAATPREKLFF. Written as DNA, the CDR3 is TGTGCCAGCAGCCAGGGGGCGGCTACCCCGCGGGAAAAACTGTTTTTT.

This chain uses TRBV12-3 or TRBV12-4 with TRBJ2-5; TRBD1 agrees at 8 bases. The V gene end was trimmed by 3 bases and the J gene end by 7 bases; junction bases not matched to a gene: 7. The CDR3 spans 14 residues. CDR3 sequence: CASSFATGDGTQYF. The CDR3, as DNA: TGTGCCAGCAGTTTCGCGACAGGGGATGGGACCCAGTACTTC.

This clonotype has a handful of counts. The CDR3 is CASSENGPSLTDTQYF. The DNA of the CDR3 is TGTGCCAGCAGTGAAAATGGACCGTCTCTCACAGATACGCAGTATTTT. The chain employs TRBV6-1 and TRBJ2-3; D gene uncertain. V lost 2 bases, J lost 2 bases, and 14 bases lay in between. This CDR3 region has 16 residues. The germline V gene encodes CDR1 MNHNS and CDR2 SASEGT.

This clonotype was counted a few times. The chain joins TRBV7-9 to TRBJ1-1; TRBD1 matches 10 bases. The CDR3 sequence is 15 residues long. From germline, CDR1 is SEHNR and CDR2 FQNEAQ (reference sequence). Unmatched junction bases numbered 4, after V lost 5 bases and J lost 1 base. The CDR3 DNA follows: TGTGCCAGCAGCCCCTGGACAGGGGGGAACACTGAAGCTTTCTTT. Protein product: CASSPWTGGNTEAFF.

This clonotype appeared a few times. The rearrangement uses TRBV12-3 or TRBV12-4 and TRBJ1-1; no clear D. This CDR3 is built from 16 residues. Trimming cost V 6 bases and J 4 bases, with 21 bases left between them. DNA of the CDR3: TGTGCCAGCAGCTTCCTAGGTGGGCCCTCCGGCACTGAAGCTTTCTTT. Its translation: CASSFLGGPSGTEAFF.

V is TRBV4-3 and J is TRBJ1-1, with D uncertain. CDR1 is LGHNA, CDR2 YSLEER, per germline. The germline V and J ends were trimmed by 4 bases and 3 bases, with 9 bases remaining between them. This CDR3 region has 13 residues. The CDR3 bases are TGCGCCAGCAGCCTTTCCGGGGACACTGAAGCTTTCTTT. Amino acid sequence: CASSLSGDTEAFF.

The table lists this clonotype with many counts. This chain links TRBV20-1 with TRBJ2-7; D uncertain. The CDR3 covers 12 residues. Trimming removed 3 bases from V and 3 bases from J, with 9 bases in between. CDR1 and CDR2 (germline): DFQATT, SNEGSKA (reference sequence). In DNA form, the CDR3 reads TGCAGTGCTAGTCGCGAACTCTACGAGCAGTACTTC. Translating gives CSASRELYEQYF.

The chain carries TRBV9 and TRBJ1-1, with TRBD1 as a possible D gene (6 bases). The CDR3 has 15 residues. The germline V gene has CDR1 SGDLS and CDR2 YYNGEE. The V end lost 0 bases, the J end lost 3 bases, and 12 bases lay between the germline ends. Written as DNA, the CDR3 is TGTGCCAGCAGCGTAGTAACGACAGGCGACACTGAAGCTTTCTTT. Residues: CASSVVTTGDTEAFF.

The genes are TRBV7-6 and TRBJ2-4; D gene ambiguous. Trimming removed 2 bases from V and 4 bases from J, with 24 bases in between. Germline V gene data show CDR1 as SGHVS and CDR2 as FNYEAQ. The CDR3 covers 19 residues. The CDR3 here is CASSLPPSKRTLTKNIQYF. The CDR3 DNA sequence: TGTGCCAGCAGCTTACCGCCCTCTAAACGTACCTTAACAAAAAACATTCAGTACTTC.

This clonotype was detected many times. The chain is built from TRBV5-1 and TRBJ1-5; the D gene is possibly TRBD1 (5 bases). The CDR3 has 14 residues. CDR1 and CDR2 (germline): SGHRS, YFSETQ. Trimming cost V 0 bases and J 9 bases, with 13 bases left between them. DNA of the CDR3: TGCGCCAGCAGCTTGGATGGCGCCCAGGGGCCCCAGCATTTT. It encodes CASSLDGAQGPQHF.

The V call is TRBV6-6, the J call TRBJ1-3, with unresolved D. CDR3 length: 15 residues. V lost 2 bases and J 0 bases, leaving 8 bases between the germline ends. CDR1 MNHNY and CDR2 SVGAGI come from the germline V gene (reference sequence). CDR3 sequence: CASSYAPNSGNTIYF. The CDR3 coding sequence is TGTGCCAGCAGTTACGCCCCTAACTCTGGAAACACCATATATTTT.

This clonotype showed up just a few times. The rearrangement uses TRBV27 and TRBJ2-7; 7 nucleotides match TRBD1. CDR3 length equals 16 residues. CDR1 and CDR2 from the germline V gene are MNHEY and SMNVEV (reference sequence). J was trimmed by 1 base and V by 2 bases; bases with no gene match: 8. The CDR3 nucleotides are TGTGCCAGCAGTTTACCCACCCGGACAGGTTCCTACGAGCAGTACTTC. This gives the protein CASSLPTRTGSYEQYF.

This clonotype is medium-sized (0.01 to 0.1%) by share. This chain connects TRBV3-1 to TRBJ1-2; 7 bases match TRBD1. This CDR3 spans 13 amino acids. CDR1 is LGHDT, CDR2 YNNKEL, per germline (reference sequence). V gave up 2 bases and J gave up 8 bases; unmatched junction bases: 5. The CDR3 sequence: CASSQSPRGGYTF. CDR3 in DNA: TGTGCCAGCAGCCAATCCCCCAGGGGGGGCTACACCTTC.